This TCR beta chain was sequenced in a study of T cells expressing NK-cell markers. Study in general: Sorted CD3+CD56+NKG2C+, CD3+CD56+NKG2C- and CD3+CD56-NKG2C+ T cells supplied TCR beta repertoires. Sequenced donors, eight in total, included seven who were HCMV-seropositive and one who was seronegative.

Broader study findings: The dominant NKG2C+ clonotypes represented about 1.0-7.5% of CD8+ T cells in five to seven donors.

In regard to this clonotype: The target antigen is unknown.

UMIs were included in TCR beta cDNA generated by 5'RACE template switching. TCRdb re-called the 5' RACE reads and catalogs CDR3 proteins one per entry, DNA excluded. The sample totals 150,000 or so distinct CDR3 sequences; its top ten clones hold 37%. The receptor comes from a woman aged 45-65 years in good health. Sample: blood T cells: a sorted CD56 or NKG2C T cell subset, CD4+ or CD8+ T cells, or bulk PBMC T cells (not recorded which).

CDR3 residues: CASLAENTGELFF. The rearrangement uses TRBV7-8 and TRBJ2-2; TCRdb calls TRBD2, which cannot be checked without DNA. Germline lookup yields CDR1 SGHVS and CDR2 FQNEAQ. This CDR3 contains 13 residues.